These 20 T cell receptor beta chains were sequenced from one sample in a study of blood T cell repertoires in COVID-19 (dated by TCRdb to about 2020). The receptor library was made with the immunoSEQ multiplex PCR assay. What TCRdb holds here is the immuneACCESS table cut down to in-frame rearrangements. Part of the clones is not present; checked against another copy, under half of the missing clones reflect an unresolved V gene, and the others are unexplained. The sample data list about 210,000 clones, and more than 85% of these were observed just once. Approximately 0.7% of the sample is in the top ten clones. The sequencing sample was made of peripheral blood. Receptors originate from a man aged 40-55 years with acute or convalescent COVID-19.

The chain is built from TRBV30 and TRBJ2-3, with 8 bases that match TRBD1. This CDR3 is built from 15 residues. Trimming cost V 5 bases and J 1 base; bases outside gene matches: 8. Germline CDR1 and CDR2: GTSNPN and SVGIG (reference sequence). The DNA for the CDR3 is TGTGCCTGGTCTACAGGGGGGCGCGGCACAGATACGCAGTATTTT. This encodes CAWSTGGRGTDTQYF.

The chain has TRBV11-3 and TRBJ2-3, with 15 bases identical to TRBD2. Per the germline V gene, CDR1 is SGHNT and CDR2 is YENEEA. The CDR3 has 19 residues. Losses at the gene ends were 5 bases for V and 1 base for J; bases not matched to a gene: 10. CDR3 in DNA: TGTGCCAGCAGCCCCCGCCCGGGACTAGCGGGAGGCCGCACAGATACGCAGTATTTT. Translated, it gives CASSPRPGLAGGRTDTQYF.

This clone has only one observation. The V call is TRBV7-2, the J call TRBJ2-7, with TRBD1 matching 7 bases. Germline CDR1 reads SGHTA; CDR2 reads FQGNSA. The CDR3 spans 14 residues. J was trimmed by 2 bases and V by 4 bases; bases with no gene match: 5. For the CDR3, the DNA is TGTGCCAGCAGCTCCTGGGACAGTACCTACGAGCAGTACTTC. It is translated as CASSSWDSTYEQYF.

This clone was counted a few times. Other nucleotide sequences from this sample produce the same CDR3. The chain combines TRBV5-1 with TRBJ2-7; TRBD2 is a possible D gene (7 bases). This CDR3 contains 14 residues. With 1 base removed from V and 3 bases from J, the gap between germline ends came to 11 bases. Looked up from germline, CDR1 is SGHRS and CDR2 is YFSETQ. The CDR3 reads CASSLSRGHYEQYF. The CDR3 DNA sequence: TGCGCCAGCAGCTTGTCGCGGGGGCACTACGAGCAGTACTTC.

This clone came up once. The CDR3 sequence is CASSLGGGYNEQFF. CDR3 coding DNA: TGTGCCAGCAGCTTAGGCGGGGGTTACAATGAGCAGTTCTTC. The chain combines TRBV13 with TRBJ2-1; D is perhaps TRBD2 (6 bases). There are 14 residues in the CDR3. V gave up 0 bases and J gave up 4 bases, with 7 bases separating them. Germline V gene sequence: CDR1 PRHDT, CDR2 FYEKMQ (reference sequence).

The chain combines TRBV5-1 with TRBJ2-7, with 13 bases lining up with TRBD2. The CDR3 totals 19 residues. J lost 2 bases, V lost 4 bases, and 15 bases had no gene match. Germline lookup yields CDR1 SGHRS and CDR2 YFSETQ. The chain's CDR3 is CASSPGRGTSGTITYEQYF. The CDR3 region has the DNA TGCGCCAGCAGCCCAGGGCGGGGGACTAGCGGGACCATTACCTACGAGCAGTACTTC.

The chain links TRBV5-8 to TRBJ2-3; the match to TRBD1 covers 8 bases. This CDR3 comprises 15 residues. From germline, CDR1 is SGHTS and CDR2 YDEGEE. Trimming removed 2 bases from V and 6 bases from J; junction bases left unmatched: 8. The CDR3 DNA reads TGTGCCAGCAGCTTAGGACAGGGAGTTAGGGATACGCAGTATTTT. Translating gives CASSLGQGVRDTQYF. Supplemented by reference TRBV5-8 and TRBJ2-3, the full variable domain reads EAGVTQSPTHLIKTRGQQATLRCSPISGHTSVYWYQQALGLGLQFLLWYDEGEERNRGNFPPRFSGRQFPNYSSELNVNALELEDSALYLCASSLGQGVRDTQYFGPGTRLTVL.

The V and J genes are TRBV6-5 and TRBJ1-2, with 7 bases aligning to TRBD1. V was clipped by 7 bases and J by 7 bases; unmatched bases: 12. This CDR3 comprises 14 residues. In germline, CDR1 is MNHEY, CDR2 SVGAGI. CDR3 sequence: CASKRETGIGGYTF. CDR3 DNA: TGTGCCAGCAAAAGGGAGACAGGGATTGGTGGCTACACCTTC.

The rearrangement uses TRBV6-5 and TRBJ1-2, with 9 bases aligning to TRBD1. Germline CDR1 is MNHEY and CDR2 is SVGAGI. This CDR3 region has 16 residues. V dropped 0 bases and J dropped 7; count of bases not matched to a gene: 9. The CDR3 loop reads CASSYSAPDRGGGYTF. DNA of the CDR3: TGTGCCAGCAGTTACTCAGCCCCGGACAGGGGCGGTGGCTACACCTTC.

The J gene is TRBJ1-6, the V gene TRBV6-5, with a possible D match to TRBD1 (5 bases). V lost 4 bases, J lost 13 bases, and 20 bases lay in between. CDR1 and CDR2 from the germline V gene are MNHEY and SVGAGI. This CDR3 comprises 15 residues. The CDR3, as DNA: TGTGCCAGCAGTTTCTCTACCGCGACAGTTTCGCCCCTCCACTTT. It specifies CASSFSTATVSPLHF.

The rearrangement links TRBV9 to TRBJ2-2; maybe TRBD2 (7 bases). CDR1 is SGDLS and CDR2 is YYNGEE in the germline V gene. This CDR3 is built from 15 residues. V was pared by 0 bases and J by 3 bases, with 9 bases between. The DNA of the CDR3 is TGTGCCAGCAGCGTAGGAGGGGGGGACACCGGGGAGCTGTTTTTT. Translating it yields CASSVGGGDTGELFF.

The chain has TRBV6-5 and TRBJ2-5; tentatively, D is TRBD2 (6 bases). The V gene lost 6 bases and the J gene lost 1 base, with 12 bases spanning the gap. This CDR3 spans 14 amino acids. CDR1 and CDR2 (germline): MNHEY, SVGAGI. CDR3 DNA: TGTGCCAGCAGCCGGGAGCCTACCCAAGAGACCCAGTACTTC. This sequence encodes CASSREPTQETQYF.

As to this clone: The junction does not match germline at one end; this may be a read error. The chain employs TRBV9 and TRBJ1-2; possible D gene TRBD1, 5 bases. CDR3 length: 12 residues. Germline V gene data show CDR1 as SGDLS and CDR2 as YYNGEE. As DNA, the CDR3 is TGTGCTAGCAGCGTAGCTACTCAGGGTTTCACCTTC. It codes for CASSVATQGFTF.

The chain combines TRBV6-6 with TRBJ2-5, with TRBD1 matching 8 bases. The junction had 4 bases not matched to a gene; V was cut back by 5 bases and J by 5 bases. The CDR3 covers 13 residues. Germline V gene sequence: CDR1 MNHNY, CDR2 SVGAGI (reference sequence). Here the CDR3 reads CASSGQGSETQYF. The CDR3 bases are TGTGCCAGCAGTGGACAGGGCTCGGAGACCCAGTACTTC.

This clone was counted only a few times. The chain recombines TRBV19 with TRBJ2-6; D ambiguous. The CDR3 consists of 12 residues. Trimming cost V 5 bases and J 4 bases, with 3 bases left between them. Germline V CDR1 and CDR2: LNHDA, SQIVND (reference sequence). The CDR3 DNA sequence: TGTGCCAGTAGTTTAGGGGCCAACGTCCTGACTTTC. This gives the protein CASSLGANVLTF.

The chain recombines TRBV9 with TRBJ2-1, with 7 nucleotides matching TRBD2. The CDR3 spans 16 residues. Germline V lookup: CDR1 SGDLS, CDR2 YYNGEE. V lost 0 bases to trimming and J lost 6 bases; unmatched junction nucleotides: 9. The CDR3 loop is CASSVGAGNRRNEQFF. The CDR3 DNA reads TGTGCCAGCAGCGTAGGAGCGGGAAATCGCCGCAATGAGCAGTTCTTC.

The chain employs TRBV28 and TRBJ2-6; D unclear. In germline, CDR1 is MDHEN, CDR2 SYDVKM. This CDR3 has 17 amino acids. V was clipped by 6 bases and J by 2 bases, with 17 bases between them. CDR3 region: CASSFPLSRTGANVLTF. The CDR3 DNA reads as TGTGCCAGCAGCTTCCCCCTATCGCGGACTGGGGCCAACGTCCTGACTTTC.

In DNA form, the CDR3 reads TGTGCCAGCAGCCCTGAGGTTGGGGAGACCCAGTACTTC. Its protein product is CASSPEVGETQYF. This chain links TRBV13 with TRBJ2-5; no reliable D call. Between the trimmed V and J ends, which lost 5 bases and 5 bases, there was a span of 12 bases. The CDR3 runs to 13 residues. Germline loops: CDR1 PRHDT, CDR2 FYEKMQ (reference sequence).

The chain uses TRBV2 and TRBJ2-2; 7 bases fit TRBD2. V trimming: 8 bases; J trimming: 0 bases; junction bases outside the gene matches: 12. CDR1 SNHLY and CDR2 FYNNEI come from the germline V gene. The CDR3 runs 17 residues. The CDR3 loop reads CASDVLSGATNTGELFF. DNA of the CDR3: TGTGCCAGCGATGTCTTAAGCGGGGCAACGAACACCGGGGAGCTGTTTTTT.

This clone was seen more than once but under ten times. V gene TRBV7-9 combines with J gene TRBJ1-2; D remains ambiguous. The V end was cut by 1 base, the J end by 2 bases, with 14 bases between. The CDR3 runs to 16 residues. CDR1 and CDR2 from the germline V gene are SEHNR and FQNEAQ (reference sequence). Here the CDR3 reads CASSLEEGRINYGYTF. As DNA, the CDR3 is TGTGCCAGCAGCTTAGAGGAGGGTCGTATAAACTATGGCTACACCTTC.